Listed here is a single T cell receptor beta chain. The sample originates from a study of shared clonotypes between healthy human individuals. The repertoire was sequenced with immunoSEQ multiplex PCR; TCRdb's copy has only in-frame clones and lacks some. The sample has around 1.1 million clones; 75% to 85% are singletons. Per germline, CDR1 WNHNN and CDR2 SYGVQD (reference sequence). The CDR3 has 15 residues. V lost 0 bases and J 5 bases, leaving 13 bases between the germline ends. Sample: memory CD4+ T cells from PBMCs. Subset specified: CD45RA-negative fraction. The chain has TRBV10-1 and TRBJ1-1; weak D call: TRBD1 (5 bases). The receptor was isolated from a man younger than 30 in good health. Some clones in this sample may be carry-over from other donors' samples. The CDR3 bases are TGCGCCAGCAGTGAGTCGATAAGGGGCTGGACTGAAGCTTTCTTT. Residues: CASSESIRGWTEAFF.